This T cell receptor beta chain was observed in a study of shared clonotypes between healthy human individuals. General observations from the study: Generation of non-shared clonotypes was less probable than generation of clonotypes shared by all four donors.

The naive CD8 fraction comprised CD45RO-negative cells positively selected for CCR7 and excluded terminally differentiated effector memory CD45RA+ cells. This clone was recorded only once. Its target is unknown. CDR1 is LNHDA, CDR2 SQIVND, per germline (reference sequence). The CDR3 spans 17 residues. Trimming cost V 4 bases and J 8 bases; bases outside gene matches: 10. Here immunoSEQ multiplex PCR was the method, and the copy in TCRdb shows in-frame clones only, minus some. The sample includes hundreds of thousands of clones, roughly 96% of them seen just once. This TCR came from a woman aged 25 to 39 in good health. The rearrangement joins TRBV19 to TRBJ2-1; 14 bases are a match to TRBD2. Sequencing was performed on naive CD8+ T cells sorted from blood. Here the CDR3 DNA reads TGTGCCAGTAGTACCGGGACTAGCGGGAGCCTGGTAGATGAGCAGTTCTTC. Encoded protein: CASSTGTSGSLVDEQFF.